These T cell receptor beta chains were read from a single sample in a study of yellow fever vaccine responses in identical twins. TCRdb analysed the RT-PCR reads with MiXCR anew, one entry per CDR3 protein. The sample includes under 30,000 distinct CDR3 sequences, 60% to 85% of them seen just once. The sequencing used T cells from blood (PBMCs), unsorted or a sorted subset (not recorded which), collected before or after yellow fever vaccination (not recorded which). Receptors were obtained from a young woman who received the yellow fever vaccine. CDR3s include the opening cysteine and the closing phenylalanine or tryptophan. The D gene is left open where the match is weak. Clone size is not always given. Where it is, it says once, few, many or a class for expanded clones.

V	size	D	length	J	CDR3	DNA
TRBV4-1	once	.	14	TRBJ2-7	CASSQGRDSYEQYF	TGCGCCAGCAGCCAAGGGAGGGACAGCTACGAGCAGTACTTC
TRBV11-1	.	.	12	TRBJ2-7	CASSSGFYEQYF	TGTGCCAGCAGCTCGGGGTTCTACGAGCAGTACTTC
TRBV19	.	.	16	TRBJ1-1	CASSRQSGLMNTEAFF	TGTGCCAGTAGTCGACAGTCGGGTCTTATGAACACTGAAGCTTTCTTT
TRBV12-3/TRBV12-4	.	.	16	TRBJ2-1	CASSLGGPSSYNEQFF	TGTGCCAGCAGTCTCGGGGGGCCGAGCTCCTACAATGAGCAGTTCTTC
TRBV3-1	.	TRBD2	14	TRBJ2-1	CASSRLAGYNEQFF	TGTGCCAGCAGCCGGCTAGCGGGATACAATGAGCAGTTCTTC
TRBV2	.	.	12	TRBJ2-1	CASSATYNEQFF	TGTGCCAGCAGTGCCACCTACAATGAGCAGTTCTTC
TRBV5-1	once	TRBD1	15	TRBJ2-5	CASSYRLDRRETQYF	TGCGCCAGCAGCTACCGCTTGGACAGGAGAGAGACCCAGTACTTC
TRBV19	.	.	14	TRBJ2-2	CASSIGRNTGELFF	TGTGCCAGTAGTATCGGCAGAAACACCGGGGAGCTGTTTTTT
TRBV2	.	.	17	TRBJ1-6	CASSDRQASSYNSPLHF	TGTGCCAGCAGTGACAGGCAGGCCAGCTCCTATAATTCACCCCTCCACTTT
TRBV29-1	once	.	16	TRBJ1-1	CSVEANVRRANTEAFF	TGCAGCGTTGAAGCTAACGTACGCCGGGCGAACACTGAAGCTTTCTTT
TRBV19	.	TRBD1	15	TRBJ2-7	CASSPPGQGTYEQYF	TGTGCCAGTAGTCCCCCCGGACAGGGAACCTACGAGCAGTACTTC
TRBV6-5	.	TRBD1	18	TRBJ2-1	CASSYLGQGGSLYNEQFF	TGTGCCAGCAGTTACCTCGGACAGGGGGGATCTTTATACAATGAGCAGTTCTTC
TRBV2	.	.	12	TRBJ2-2	CASGGTTGELFF	TGTGCCAGCGGAGGGACCACCGGGGAGCTGTTTTTT
TRBV20-1	.	TRBD2	15	TRBJ2-3	CSAQTSGAGWDTQYF	TGCAGTGCCCAAACTAGCGGGGCGGGGTGGGATACGCAGTATTTT
TRBV11-1	.	TRBD2	14	TRBJ2-1	CASSSSGVPGSVFF	TGTGCCAGCAGCTCAAGCGGGGTGCCGGGAAGCGTGTTCTTC
TRBV20-1	.	.	13	TRBJ2-7	CSARVGTSYEQYF	TGCAGTGCTAGAGTCGGTACCTCCTACGAGCAGTACTTC
TRBV2	.	.	16	TRBJ2-3	CASSEASGVPTDTQYF	TGTGCCAGCAGTGAAGCGTCGGGAGTTCCCACAGATACGCAGTATTTT
TRBV11-3	few	.	16	TRBJ2-3	CASSSWTKRNTDTQYF	TGTGCCAGCAGCTCGTGGACGAAAAGGAACACAGATACGCAGTATTTT
TRBV11-2	.	TRBD1	14	TRBJ1-1	CASSSGQLNTEAFF	TGTGCCAGCAGCTCGGGACAGTTGAACACTGAAGCTTTCTTT
TRBV5-1	.	TRBD2	15	TRBJ2-3	CASREWTSEADTQYF	TGCGCCAGCAGGGAATGGACTAGCGAGGCAGATACGCAGTATTTT
TRBV10-2	.	.	16	TRBJ2-3	CASSESSGSLTDTQYF	TGCGCCAGCAGTGAGTCCTCGGGCAGCCTCACAGATACGCAGTATTTT
TRBV6-2/TRBV6-3	once	.	12	TRBJ2-7	CASSSSSYEQYF	TGTGCCAGCAGTTCCTCCTCCTACGAGCAGTACTTC
TRBV7-6	few	.	15	TRBJ1-6	CASSLEGAGDSPLHF	TGTGCCAGCAGCTTGGAGGGAGCCGGGGATTCACCCCTCCACTTT
TRBV12-3/TRBV12-4	few	.	15	TRBJ2-1	CASSLRRIEDNEQFF	TGTGCCAGCAGTTTACGCAGAATTGAAGACAATGAGCAGTTCTTC
TRBV7-6	.	.	15	TRBJ1-1	CASSPTSGLGIEAFF	TGTGCCAGCAGCCCGACGTCAGGGCTGGGGATTGAAGCTTTCTTT
TRBV9	.	TRBD1	15	TRBJ1-1	CASSAPTGLDTEAFF	TGTGCCAGCAGCGCCCCGACAGGGTTGGACACTGAAGCTTTCTTT
TRBV5-1	.	.	15	TRBJ2-1	CASSPTGSGYNEQFF	TGCGCCAGCAGCCCCACAGGATCCGGATACAATGAGCAGTTCTTC
TRBV28	.	.	14	TRBJ1-2	CASSFPAENYGYTF	TGTGCCAGCAGTTTCCCGGCAGAAAACTATGGCTACACCTTC
TRBV29-1	.	.	11	TRBJ2-1	CSVWRNNEQFF	TGCAGCGTTTGGCGGAACAATGAGCAGTTCTTC
TRBV13	once	.	15	TRBJ2-3	CASSLGGGFTDTQYF	TGTGCCAGCAGCTTAGGAGGTGGATTCACAGATACGCAGTATTTT
TRBV6-1	.	TRBD2	15	TRBJ2-1	CASSESGGEGNEQFF	TGTGCCAGCAGTGAAAGCGGGGGAGAGGGCAATGAGCAGTTCTTC
TRBV29-1	.	.	13	TRBJ2-1	CSVRGSSYNEQFF	TGCAGCGTTCGGGGCAGCTCCTACAATGAGCAGTTCTTC
TRBV27	.	.	14	TRBJ2-3	CASSLLDPTDTQYF	TGTGCCAGCAGTTTACTCGACCCCACAGATACGCAGTATTTT
TRBV10-3	.	.	14	TRBJ1-3	CAIMVDGSGNTIYF	TGTGCCATCATGGTTGATGGCTCTGGAAACACCATATATTTT
TRBV9	.	.	14	TRBJ2-1	CASSPLPGNNEQFF	TGTGCCAGCAGCCCCCTCCCAGGGAACAATGAGCAGTTCTTC
TRBV5-1	.	TRBD2	16	TRBJ2-1	CASSLAPGTTLNEQFF	TGCGCCAGCAGCTTGGCCCCCGGGACTACTCTTAATGAGCAGTTCTTC
TRBV4-1	.	.	14	TRBJ1-1	CASSQDFRNTEAFF	TGCGCCAGCAGCCAAGATTTTCGGAACACTGAAGCTTTCTTT
TRBV11-1	.	.	16	TRBJ2-4	CASSASDLIAKNIQYF	TGTGCCAGCAGCGCCTCGGACCTCATAGCCAAAAACATTCAGTACTTC
TRBV19	.	.	13	TRBJ2-5	CASSRDKQETQYF	TGTGCCAGTAGTAGGGACAAACAAGAGACCCAGTACTTC
TRBV15	.	.	12	TRBJ1-2	CATSRENYGYTF	TGTGCCACCAGCAGAGAGAACTATGGCTACACCTTC
TRBV28	.	TRBD2	15	TRBJ2-5	CASSLGSSGGETQYF	TGTGCCAGCAGTTTAGGATCTAGCGGGGGAGAGACCCAGTACTTC
TRBV29-1	.	.	12	TRBJ1-1	CSGETVNTEAFF	TGCAGCGGAGAGACAGTGAACACTGAAGCTTTCTTT
TRBV2	.	.	15	TRBJ2-3	CASSERLGAADTQYF	TGTGCCAGCAGTGAACGTCTGGGGGCCGCAGATACGCAGTATTTT
TRBV2	.	.	14	TRBJ2-3	CASRTGGSTDTQYF	TGTGCCAGCAGAACCGGGGGTAGCACAGATACGCAGTATTTT
TRBV28	.	TRBD1	15	TRBJ2-7	CASSYRDRASYEQYF	TGTGCCAGCAGTTACCGGGACAGGGCCTCCTACGAGCAGTACTTC
TRBV29-1	.	TRBD1	13	TRBJ2-5	CSHGQGKQETQYF	TGCAGCCACGGACAGGGCAAACAAGAGACCCAGTACTTC
TRBV29-1	.	.	14	TRBJ1-2	CSVYGWTENYGYTF	TGCAGCGTTTATGGTTGGACAGAGAACTATGGCTACACCTTC